The 16 T cell receptor beta chains below were found in one sample sequenced in a study of T cells in localized non-small cell lung cancer. TCRdb's copy holds only in-frame clones and misses some; the assay was immunoSEQ multiplex PCR. The sample includes about 5,600 clones, roughly 28% of them seen just once. The sequences come from lung tumor tissue, collected before any cancer treatment. The receptors come from a female donor over 55 with stage I lung adenocarcinoma.

V is TRBV6-8 and J is TRBJ2-2; D is possibly TRBD1 or TRBD2 (5 bases each). Germline values: CDR1 MNHGY, CDR2 SAAAGT. The CDR3 is made up of 15 amino acids. Trimming took 5 bases from V and 4 from J, leaving 14 bases between them. The CDR3 DNA sequence: TGTGCCAGCAGTAATCAGGGACCTCTCACCGGGGAGCTGTTTTTT. Translating it yields CASSNQGPLTGELFF.

V gene TRBV28 combines with J gene TRBJ1-3; D is possibly TRBD1 (6 bases). Germline CDR1 is MDHEN and CDR2 is SYDVKM. The CDR3 is made up of 14 amino acids. V lost 6 bases and J 2 bases, leaving 11 bases between the germline ends. CDR3 nucleotide sequence: TGTGCCAGCAGCGAGGACAGTCCTGGAAACACCATATATTTT. It encodes CASSEDSPGNTIYF. Complete variable domain (other parts from reference TRBV28 and TRBJ1-3): DVKVTQSSRYLVKRTGEKVFLECVQDMDHENMFWYRQDPGLGLRLIYFSYDVKMKEKGDIPEGYSVSREKKERFSLILESASTNQTSMYLCASSEDSPGNTIYFGEGSWLTVV.

This chain uses TRBV25-1 with TRBJ2-3; tentative D call: TRBD1 (5 bases). V dropped 2 bases and J dropped 9 bases, with 15 bases sitting between them. The CDR3 sequence is 14 residues long. Germline values: CDR1 MGHDK, CDR2 SYGVNS. CDR3 nucleotides: TGTGCCAGCAGTGAAAGGGGAAACCTTATAACGCAGTATTTT. Protein: CASSERGNLITQYF.

The chain couples TRBV18 to TRBJ2-3, with 10 bases identical to TRBD1. V lost 5 bases to trimming and J lost 0 bases; unmatched junction nucleotides: 5. Per the germline V gene, CDR1 is KGHSH and CDR2 is LQKENI. This CDR3 comprises 16 residues. The CDR3 coding sequence is TGTGCCAGCTCAAATCGGACAGGGGGAAGCACAGATACGCAGTATTTT. Its translation is CASSNRTGGSTDTQYF. The entire variable domain, with the rest obtained from reference TRBV18 and TRBJ2-3, is as follows: NAGVMQNPRHLVRRRGQEARLRCSPMKGHSHVYWYRQLPEEGLKFMVYLQKENIIDESGMPKERFSAEFPKEGPSILRIQQVVRGDSAAYFCASSNRTGGSTDTQYFGPGTRLTVL.

V is TRBV9 and J is TRBJ2-3, with D perhaps assigned TRBD1 or TRBD2 (7 bases each). Trimming removed 5 bases from V and 5 bases from J, with 18 bases in between. Germline V gene lookup returns CDR1 SGDLS and CDR2 YYNGEE. This CDR3 has 15 amino acids. The CDR3 protein is CASSYGQGEGDTQYF. CDR3 in DNA: TGTGCCAGCAGTTACGGTCAGGGGGAGGGAGATACGCAGTATTTT.

This clone has a handful of counts. This chain uses TRBV9 with TRBJ2-2; 13 bases map to TRBD2. The V and J ends lost 4 bases and 4 bases, in that order; junction bases with no gene match: 13. This CDR3 is built from 19 residues. CDR1 and CDR2 from the germline V gene are SGDLS and YYNGEE. The CDR3 DNA reads as TGTGCCAGCAGCACCGGACTAGCGGGGGTGAATAGGGGCACCGGGGAGCTGTTTTTT. This encodes CASSTGLAGVNRGTGELFF.

This clone occurred a few times. The V gene is TRBV9, the J gene TRBJ2-3; 8 nucleotides align to TRBD2. Germline values: CDR1 SGDLS, CDR2 YYNGEE. The CDR3 is 16 amino acids. J gave up 1 base and V 1 base, and 5 bases lay outside the gene matches. CDR3 in DNA: TGTGCCAGCAGCGTAACCACTAGCGGTCGCACAGATACGCAGTATTTT. Protein product: CASSVTTSGRTDTQYF.

Turning to this clone: The sample contains more than one DNA sequence encoding this CDR3. The gene calls are TRBV11-3 and TRBJ1-3, with D unresolved. The V gene's germline CDR1 is SGHNT and CDR2 YENEEA. The CDR3 sequence is 16 residues long. V was clipped by 0 bases and J by 0 bases, with 9 bases between them. DNA of the CDR3: TGTGCCAGCAGCTTAGACGGAGGGCCCTCTGGAAACACCATATATTTT. As protein: CASSLDGGPSGNTIYF.

This chain connects TRBV11-3 to TRBJ1-2, with 10 bases fitting TRBD1. Germline lookup yields CDR1 SGHNT and CDR2 YENEEA. CDR3 length: 14 amino acids. Trimming cost V 6 bases and J 9 bases; bases outside gene matches: 10. The CDR3 is CASSRQGARKSYTF. The CDR3 DNA reads TGTGCCAGCAGTAGACAGGGGGCGAGGAAGAGCTACACCTTC.

The chain joins TRBV19 to TRBJ2-3; tentatively, D is TRBD1 or TRBD2 (6 bases each). The CDR3 has 16 residues. Germline CDR1 LNHDA, CDR2 SQIVND (reference sequence). V was pared by 2 bases and J by 2 bases, with 14 bases between. The CDR3 region has the DNA TGTGCCAGTAGTATATATCCGGGGGCCAACACAGATACGCAGTATTTT. It yields the protein CASSIYPGANTDTQYF.

The chain recombines TRBV6-8 with TRBJ2-3; 10 nucleotides match TRBD2. CDR3 length equals 13 residues. CDR1 is MNHGY, CDR2 SAAAGT, per germline. V lost 5 bases to trimming and J lost 5 bases; unmatched junction nucleotides: 1. CDR3 sequence reads: CASSASGGDTQYF. CDR3 sequence (DNA): TGTGCCAGCAGTGCTAGCGGGGGAGATACGCAGTATTTT.

This chain connects TRBV9 to TRBJ2-2, with D possibly matching TRBD1 (5 bases). V lost 4 bases, J lost 3 bases, and 16 bases lay in between. The CDR3 is made up of 16 amino acids. Germline V CDR1 and CDR2: SGDLS, YYNGEE. The CDR3 protein is CASSIKGWSDTGELFF. Here the CDR3 DNA reads TGTGCCAGCAGCATTAAGGGGTGGTCGGACACCGGGGAGCTGTTTTTT.

The chain couples TRBV9 to TRBJ2-3; D not resolved. The germline V and J ends were trimmed by 5 bases and 1 base, with 20 bases remaining between them. Looked up from germline, CDR1 is SGDLS and CDR2 is YYNGEE. The CDR3 contains 17 residues. CDR3 protein: CASSEASEWRGTDTQYF. The CDR3 bases are TGTGCCAGCAGTGAAGCAAGCGAGTGGCGCGGCACAGATACGCAGTATTTT.

This clone is deemed medium-sized (0.01 to 0.1%). The chain recombines TRBV11-3 with TRBJ1-2, with 11 positions matching TRBD1. CDR1 is SGHNT and CDR2 is YENEEA in the germline V gene. V was clipped by 5 bases and J by 6 bases; unmatched bases: 5. The CDR3 contains 14 residues. Here the CDR3 reads CASSAGQGAHGYTF. CDR3 coding DNA: TGTGCCAGCAGCGCTGGACAGGGGGCCCATGGCTACACCTTC.

The sample holds a few counts of this clone. The rearrangement joins TRBV28 to TRBJ1-2; TRBD1 aligns across 9 bases. The germline CDR1 and CDR2 sequences are MDHEN and SYDVKM. V dropped 6 bases and J dropped 4; count of bases not matched to a gene: 6. CDR3 length: 14 residues. The CDR3 sequence: CASSPGTGSYGYTF. The CDR3 region has the DNA TGTGCCAGCAGCCCCGGGACAGGGTCCTATGGCTACACCTTC.

The gene calls are TRBV29-1 and TRBJ2-7; no reliable D call. This CDR3 has 12 amino acids. Germline values: CDR1 SQVTM, CDR2 ANQGSEA. V gave up 5 bases and J gave up 0 bases, with 8 bases separating them. In nucleotides, the CDR3 is TGCAGCGTTAGGCTTAGCTCCTACGAGCAGTACTTC. Translated: CSVRLSSYEQYF.